Listed below are T cell receptor beta chains from one sample, sequenced in a study of blood T cells in healthy people across ages. TCRdb re-called the 5' RACE reads through MiXCR, storing one row per CDR3 protein. The table records 850,000 to 1,100,000 distinct CDR3 sequences, roughly two fifths of them present only once. Sequenced input: blood. The receptor source for this set is a man aged 18 to 30 in good health. CDR3s include the opening cysteine and the closing phenylalanine or tryptophan. A D gene is named only where the DNA matches it firmly. Size values are once, few and many counts, or a class for expanded clones, and some rows have none.

D gene | J gene | clone size | V gene | CDR3 DNA | CDR3 protein
- | TRBJ1-2 | few | TRBV3-1 | TGTGCCAGCAGCCAAGGACATGCGGGGGGCGTAACGTCCGGCTACACCTTC | CASSQGHAGGVTSGYTF
TRBD1 | TRBJ2-5 | few | TRBV7-6 | TGTGCCAGCAGCTTAGTACAGGGGGTCCTAACCCGCCAAGAGACCCAGTACTTC | CASSLVQGVLTRQETQYF
- | TRBJ1-5 | - | TRBV6-2/TRBV6-3 | TGTGCCAGCAAGACAGGCGTCAATCAGCCCCAGCATTTT | CASKTGVNQPQHF
- | TRBJ2-5 | - | TRBV4-1 | TGCGCCAGCAGCCAAGTGGAGGGTCCCCAAGAGATCCAGTACTTC | CASSQVEGPQEIQYF
- | TRBJ1-2 | few | TRBV4-2 | TGTGCCAGCAGCCAAGATTTAGCAGGAGAGGATGGCTACACCTTC | CASSQDLAGEDGYTF
TRBD1 | TRBJ2-5 | - | TRBV6-6 | TGTGCCAGCAGTTCCGTCCCGGGACAGGGAGTAGAGACCCAGTACTTC | CASSSVPGQGVETQYF
- | TRBJ1-1 | - | TRBV5-1 | TGCGCCAGCAGCATCGACCCATTGGGCAGTGAAGCTTTCTTT | CASSIDPLGSEAFF
- | TRBJ2-2 | - | TRBV19 | TGTGCCAGTAGTAGCGAGGGGGAGCTGTTTTTT | CASSSEGELFF
TRBD1 | TRBJ2-1 | - | TRBV6-5 | TGTGCCAGCAGTAACCAGCTACAGGGGTATGAGCAGTTCTTC | CASSNQLQGYEQFF
- | TRBJ2-3 | - | TRBV6-6 | TGTGCCAGCAGTTACGGGGACTCTAGCACAGATACGCAGTATTTT | CASSYGDSSTDTQYF
TRBD1 | TRBJ2-1 | - | TRBV6-6 | TGTGCCAGCATGCCGCGACAGGGACGCAATGAGCAGTTCTTC | CASMPRQGRNEQFF
TRBD1 | TRBJ2-7 | few | TRBV7-2 | TGTGCCAGCAGCTTAGCATCAGTCGGGGCAGGGGGCGCGTACGAGCAGTACTTC | CASSLASVGAGGAYEQYF
- | TRBJ1-5 | - | TRBV6-1 | TGTGCCAGCGAGCAAAGCAATCAGCCCCAGCATTTT | CASEQSNQPQHF
- | TRBJ1-1 | - | TRBV4-1 | TGCGCCAGCAGCCACGTCCATGATTTGAACACTGAAGCTTTCTTT | CASSHVHDLNTEAFF
- | TRBJ2-3 | - | TRBV28 | TGTGCCAGCAGTCCACAAGAGGACAGAGGTTTAGCAGATACGCAGTATTTT | CASSPQEDRGLADTQYF
TRBD2 | TRBJ2-1 | - | TRBV12-3/TRBV12-4 | TGTGCCAGCGGTTCCGGGACTAGCGGGACCAACAATGAGCAGTTCTTC | CASGSGTSGTNNEQFF
TRBD1 | TRBJ2-5 | - | TRBV20-1 | TGCAGTGGTAACAGGGGAGAAGAGACCCAGTACTTC | CSGNRGEETQYF
TRBD1 | TRBJ2-7 | - | TRBV7-2 | TGTGCCAGCAGCATGGACAGGGCTTACGAGCAGTACTTC | CASSMDRAYEQYF
- | TRBJ2-7 | few | TRBV15 | TGTGCCACCAGCAGAGATTCAGGCACGCGAACCTACGAGCAGTACTTC | CATSRDSGTRTYEQYF
- | TRBJ1-2 | - | TRBV7-2 | TGTGCCAGCAGCTTAATCGGCGGGGGGTTAGCTAACTATGGCTACACCTTC | CASSLIGGGLANYGYTF
TRBD2 | TRBJ2-5 | many | TRBV20-1 | TGCAGTGCTAGAGATCCGAGCGGGGGATCCCAAGAGACCCAGTACTTC | CSARDPSGGSQETQYF
- | TRBJ2-5 | few | TRBV12-3/TRBV12-4 | TGTGCCAGCAGGGAAAGGGGGTATGAGACCCAGTACTTC | CASRERGYETQYF
- | TRBJ2-2 | - | TRBV6-2/TRBV6-3 | TGTGCCAGCAGCCCGAACATGGCCGGGGAGCTGTTTTTT | CASSPNMAGELFF
- | TRBJ1-2 | few | TRBV7-2 | TGTGCCAGCAGCTTTAAGGGGGGCTATGGCTACACCTTC | CASSFKGGYGYTF
TRBD1 | TRBJ2-2 | - | TRBV20-1 | TGCAGTGCTAGAGTCAGGGGGCGTAACACCGGGGAGTTGTTTTTT | CSARVRGRNTGELFF
- | TRBJ2-1 | few | TRBV6-2/TRBV6-3 | TGTGCCAGCAGTTACCGGGGGACGCTCTACAATGAGCAGTTCTTC | CASSYRGTLYNEQFF
- | TRBJ2-3 | many | TRBV7-2 | TGTGCCAGCACCAAGGGGGGCAGTTTTTCGCAGTATTTT | CASTKGGSFSQYF
- | TRBJ2-7 | - | TRBV3-1 | TGTGCCAGCAGCCGACTACAGGGGGCTAGCGGGAGAAGAATGTACGAGCAGTACTTC | CASSRLQGASGRRMYEQYF
- | TRBJ2-1 | few | TRBV2 | TGTGCCAGCAGTGAACTAGATGATGTCTACAATGAGCAGTTCTTC | CASSELDDVYNEQFF
TRBD2 | TRBJ2-1 | - | TRBV19 | TGTGCCAGTAGTAGGAGGCGGCTAGCGGGGGCGTCGGGAAATGAGCAGTTCTTC | CASSRRRLAGASGNEQFF
- | TRBJ1-5 | - | TRBV7-2 | TGTGCCAGCAGCTCCCAAGATAAAGGGAAAAAGCTGGGTCAGCCCCAGCATTTT | CASSSQDKGKKLGQPQHF
TRBD1 | TRBJ1-3 | - | TRBV3-1 | TGTGCCAGCAGCCAAGATCCCGACAGGGGGCCAGGAAACACCATATATTTT | CASSQDPDRGPGNTIYF
- | TRBJ2-4 | - | TRBV5-1 | TGCGCCAGCAGCTTGGCAGGGGCAACCAAAAACATTCAGTACTTC | CASSLAGATKNIQYF
TRBD1 | TRBJ1-1 | - | TRBV28 | TGTGCCAGCAGTTTACAGGGGACAGGAGCGAACACTGAAGCTTTCTTT | CASSLQGTGANTEAFF
TRBD1 | TRBJ1-1 | - | TRBV28 | TGTGCCAGCAGCCCTGACAGGGTAGAAGGTGAAGCTTTCTTT | CASSPDRVEGEAFF
- | TRBJ2-7 | few | TRBV29-1 | TGCAGCGTTGAGCAGTCCTCCTCAGGGGAGCAGTACTTC | CSVEQSSSGEQYF
TRBD2 | TRBJ2-7 | - | TRBV29-1 | TGCAGCGTTGAAGGGGGGACTAGCCCCTACAATGAGCAGTACTTC | CSVEGGTSPYNEQYF
- | TRBJ2-7 | few | TRBV20-1 | TGCAGTGCTAGAGACTCCAGGGCCGTCCAATCCTACGAGCAGTACTTC | CSARDSRAVQSYEQYF
TRBD1 | TRBJ2-7 | few | TRBV10-3 | TGTGCCATCATCAGTAGACAGGGGAATGAGCAGTACTTC | CAIISRQGNEQYF
TRBD1 | TRBJ2-2 | - | TRBV11-2 | TGTGCCAGCAGTTATTATCCCGGGACAGAGCTAAGGGAGCTGTTTTTT | CASSYYPGTELRELFF
- | TRBJ1-2 | - | TRBV6-6 | TGTGCCAGCTCGACCACGGGATCCGGCTACACCTTC | CASSTTGSGYTF
- | TRBJ1-1 | - | TRBV6-2/TRBV6-3 | TGTGCCAGCTTGTGGGGCTCGGGGGGCATGAACACTGAAGCTTTCTTT | CASLWGSGGMNTEAFF
TRBD1 | TRBJ2-1 | few | TRBV24-1 | TGTGCCACCAGTGATTCGACAGGGGTTTCCTACAATGAGCAGTTCTTC | CATSDSTGVSYNEQFF
- | TRBJ2-1 | - | TRBV7-9 | TGTGCCAGCAGAAGGACTCTCAACTCTTTCGATGAGCAGTTCTTC | CASRRTLNSFDEQFF
TRBD1 | TRBJ2-3 | few | TRBV13 | TGTGCCAGCAGCTTTCCAACCTATTCGGGACAGGGGGCAAGGGATACGCAGTATTTT | CASSFPTYSGQGARDTQYF
- | TRBJ1-2 | - | TRBV20-1 | TGCAGTGCTAGAGTCTCCGACAGCCCCTATGGCTACACCTTC | CSARVSDSPYGYTF
- | TRBJ2-7 | - | TRBV7-2 | TGTGCCAGCAGCTTATCCGGCATGGGGGGTTCCTACGAGCAGTACTTC | CASSLSGMGGSYEQYF
TRBD2 | TRBJ2-3 | - | TRBV19 | TGTGCCAGTAGTTCCCGGACTAGCGGGACTAGCACAGATACGCAGTATTTT | CASSSRTSGTSTDTQYF
TRBD1 | TRBJ1-5 | few | TRBV6-6 | TGTGCCAGCAGCGTGACAGGGTCTAGCAATCAGCCCCAGCATTTT | CASSVTGSSNQPQHF
TRBD1 | TRBJ1-2 | - | TRBV5-1 | TGCGCCAGCAGCCCCCCCGGGACAGGTTTAAACTATGGCTACACCTTC | CASSPPGTGLNYGYTF
- | TRBJ1-6 | - | TRBV9 | TGTGCCAGCAGCGTGGGACACACCTCGGCGGGCAATTCACCCCTCCACTTT | CASSVGHTSAGNSPLHF
TRBD2 | TRBJ2-7 | - | TRBV7-2 | TGTGCCAGCAGCCAATACCTGACTAGCGGGGGGGCAGATGAGCAGTACTTC | CASSQYLTSGGADEQYF